The next 30 T cell receptor beta chains were all read from a single sample in a study of beta chain features in type 1 diabetes. Study outcomes and limitations: Patients with Type 1 diabetes showed moderately but significantly shorter TCRB CDR3s in all four CD4+ subsets.

The entirety of the isolated RNA underwent reverse transcription, so expressed TCRB transcripts were sequenced. Generated by immunoSEQ multiplex PCR, the TCRdb table keeps only in-frame clones and is missing some. The table shows 95,000 to 150,000 clones, with less than 20% occurring only once. Their antigens are not known. Sequenced sample: central memory CD4+ T cells from blood. These receptors were collected from a man under 40 with type 1 diabetes.

This clone was seen ten or more times. V is TRBV19 and J is TRBJ2-3; D call uncertain. CDR1 is LNHDA, CDR2 SQIVND, per germline (reference sequence). The CDR3 runs 15 residues. Trimming took off 6 bases at V and 0 bases at J, with 13 bases between the two ends. The CDR3: CASRRAIHSTDTQYF. CDR3 bases: TGTGCCAGTAGAAGGGCTATTCATAGCACAGATACGCAGTATTTT.

The V and J genes are TRBV4-3 and TRBJ1-6; unclear D gene. Germline loops: CDR1 LGHNA, CDR2 YSLEER. V lost 1 base and J 0 bases, leaving 7 bases between the germline ends. The CDR3 spans 16 residues. CDR3 bases: TGCGCCAGCAGCCAAGCTTTGTCCTCCTATAATTCACCCCTCCACTTT. Translation gives CASSQALSSYNSPLHF.

This clone was seen only a few times. The V call is TRBV6-5, the J call TRBJ2-7, with D unclear. CDR1 is MNHEY and CDR2 is SVGAGI in the germline V gene. The CDR3 runs to 10 residues. The V end lost 5 bases, the J end lost 4 bases, and 3 bases lay between the germline ends. The CDR3 DNA reads as TGTGCCAGCAGTGAGTACGAGCAGTACTTC. Translated: CASSEYEQYF.

This clone appeared once. J is TRBJ2-7 and V is TRBV29-1; TRBD1 aligns across 8 bases. The germline gives CDR1 SQVTM, CDR2 ANQGSEA. The CDR3 is 14 residues long. Unmatched junction bases numbered 10, after V lost 4 bases and J lost 5 bases. The CDR3 bases are TGCAGCGTTGGCGGTGTCAGGGGGCGAAACGAGCAGTACTTC. Translation gives CSVGGVRGRNEQYF.

This sequence joins TRBV6-6 and TRBJ2-3, with a tentative D call TRBD1 (5 bases). CDR3 size: 12 residues. Germline loops: CDR1 MNHNY, CDR2 SVGAGI (reference sequence). The V end lost 9 bases, the J end lost 6 bases, and 13 bases lay between the germline ends. DNA of the CDR3: TGTGCCAGTGCGACAGCTTCCGATACGCAGTATTTT. This encodes CASATASDTQYF.

This clone was detected a few times. The V and J genes are TRBV7-2 and TRBJ2-1, with a possible D match to TRBD2 (6 bases). Germline CDR1 and CDR2: SGHTA and FQGNSA. This CDR3 comprises 15 residues. The V and J ends lost 6 bases and 2 bases respectively, with 14 bases between them. The CDR3 loop reads CASRSTSEPYNEQFF. For the CDR3, the DNA is TGTGCCAGCAGGTCGACTAGTGAGCCCTACAATGAGCAGTTCTTC.

V is TRBV28 and J is TRBJ2-4; 7 bases are shared with TRBD1. Trimming took 6 bases from V and 15 from J; bases not matched to a gene: 11. The CDR3 has 12 residues. Germline V gene data show CDR1 as MDHEN and CDR2 as SYDVKM. The CDR3 nucleotides are TGTGCCAGCAGCATAAGACAGGGTCAGGGGTACTTC. Its protein product is CASSIRQGQGYF. Full variable domain (outside the CDR3, taken from reference TRBV28 and TRBJ2-4): DVKVTQSSRYLVKRTGEKVFLECVQDMDHENMFWYRQDPGLGLRLIYFSYDVKMKEKGDIPEGYSVSREKKERFSLILESASTNQTSMYLCASSIRQGQGYFGAGTRLSVL.

This chain connects TRBV4-3 to TRBJ1-2; D possibly corresponds to TRBD1 (5 bases). There are 14 residues in the CDR3. CDR1 is LGHNA, CDR2 YSLEER, per germline. The V gene lost 0 bases and the J gene lost 2 bases, with 7 bases spanning the gap. The CDR3 here is CASSQDKGNYGYTF. The CDR3 DNA follows: TGCGCCAGCAGCCAAGATAAGGGGAACTATGGCTACACCTTC.

The chain combines TRBV6-1 with TRBJ2-3; D unresolved. Germline CDR1 reads MNHNS; CDR2 reads SASEGT. V dropped 5 bases and J dropped 5 bases, with 5 bases sitting between them. The CDR3 is 11 residues long. The CDR3 DNA follows: TGTGCCAGCAGTACCATAGATACGCAGTATTTT. As protein: CASSTIDTQYF.

A few counts support this clone. V usage is TRBV7-9 and J usage is TRBJ2-7; D tentatively fits TRBD1 or TRBD2 (5 bases each). Deletions cut 5 bases from V and 11 bases from J, with 19 bases between. The CDR3 covers 13 residues. Per germline, CDR1 SEHNR and CDR2 FQNEAQ (reference sequence). CDR3 sequence (DNA): TGTGCCAGCAGCCCCCAGGGCGTCCTCGGGGAGTACTTC. Translating gives CASSPQGVLGEYF.

The J gene is TRBJ2-3, the V gene TRBV7-9, with unresolved D. Germline CDR1 reads SEHNR; CDR2 reads FQNEAQ (reference sequence). The CDR3 contains 14 residues. V lost 1 base and J 0 bases, leaving 5 bases between the germline ends. The CDR3 spells CASSLELSTDTQYF. The DNA of the CDR3 is TGTGCCAGCAGCTTAGAGCTTAGCACAGATACGCAGTATTTT. The entire variable domain, with the rest obtained from reference TRBV7-9 and TRBJ2-3, is as follows: DTGVSQNPRHKITKRGQNVTFRCDPISEHNRLYWYRQTLGQGPEFLTYFQNEAQLEKSRLLSDRFSAERPKGSFSTLEIQRTEQGDSAMYLCASSLELSTDTQYFGPGTRLTVL.

A few counts support this clone. Other DNA sequences in this sample translate to the same CDR3. The chain has TRBV7-2 and TRBJ1-2; perhaps TRBD1 as D (6 bases). The CDR3 sequence is 13 residues long. Trimming cost V 5 bases and J 1 base, with 8 bases left between them. Germline CDR1 and CDR2: SGHTA and FQGNSA. The CDR3 protein is CASSLDSNYGYTF. CDR3 nucleotide sequence: TGTGCCAGCAGCCTGGACAGTAACTATGGCTACACCTTC.

This clone was counted only a few times. This chain uses TRBV27 with TRBJ2-3; 12 nucleotides align to TRBD1. Germline V gene sequence: CDR1 MNHEY, CDR2 SMNVEV (reference sequence). The CDR3 is 16 amino acids. V lost 5 bases and J lost 1; bases outside the gene matches: 4. As DNA, the CDR3 is TGTGCCAGCAGTCCAGGGACAGGGGGCCGCACAGATACGCAGTATTTT. It encodes CASSPGTGGRTDTQYF.

The chain has TRBV4-3 and TRBJ2-7; 7 nucleotides agree with TRBD1. Losses at the gene ends were 0 bases for V and 4 bases for J; bases not matched to a gene: 6. This CDR3 has 15 amino acids. Germline lookup yields CDR1 LGHNA and CDR2 YSLEER. The CDR3 DNA follows: TGCGCCAGCAGCCAAGATCGAGGGGGCCGATACGAGCAGTACTTC. As protein: CASSQDRGGRYEQYF.

This clone was observed a few times. The genes are TRBV7-9 and TRBJ2-5, with D unclear. CDR1 SEHNR and CDR2 FQNEAQ come from the germline V gene (reference sequence). Trimming shortened V by 1 base and J by 9 bases, and 12 bases separated the two germline ends. The CDR3 runs 13 residues. Here the CDR3 reads CASSLEAMSSQYF. In DNA, the CDR3 is TGTGCCAGCAGCTTAGAGGCCATGTCGTCCCAGTACTTC.

As regards this clone: This CDR3 is also generated by other DNA sequences in the sample. The V and J genes are TRBV29-1 and TRBJ1-2, with D perhaps TRBD1 (6 bases). CDR3 length: 14 residues. Between the trimmed V and J ends, which lost 1 base and 2 bases, there was a span of 11 bases. Germline assignment: CDR1 SQVTM and CDR2 ANQGSEA. The CDR3 here is CSVEGRGQNYGYTF. CDR3 sequence (DNA): TGCAGCGTTGAAGGGCGGGGGCAGAACTATGGCTACACCTTC.

The genes are TRBV7-2 and TRBJ2-5, with 7 bases that match TRBD2. J gave up 1 base and V 3 bases, and 2 bases lay outside the gene matches. Germline CDR1 is SGHTA and CDR2 is FQGNSA. The CDR3 is 14 residues long. The CDR3: CASSFGGGQETQYF. The DNA for the CDR3 is TGTGCCAGCAGCTTCGGCGGGGGCCAAGAGACCCAGTACTTC. Using reference TRBV7-2 and TRBJ2-5 for the parts outside the CDR3, the full variable domain is GAGVSQSPSNKVTEKGKDVELRCDPISGHTALYWYRQSLGQGLEFLIYFQGNSAPDKSGLPSDRFSAERTGGSVSTLTIQRTQQEDSAVYLCASSFGGGQETQYFGPGTRLLVL.

This clone was seen more than once but under ten times. The chain is built from TRBV20-1 and TRBJ2-5; D is unresolved. CDR3 length: 11 residues. The germline gives CDR1 DFQATT, CDR2 SNEGSKA (reference sequence). V was cut by 1 base and J by 5 bases, with 5 bases left in between. CDR3 in DNA: TGCAGTGCTAGAGCTGTGGAGACCCAGTACTTC. Translation: CSARAVETQYF.

In this sample, this clone turned up a few times. The chain recombines TRBV7-2 with TRBJ2-5, with 9 bases matching TRBD2. CDR3 length equals 16 residues. CDR1 is SGHTA, CDR2 FQGNSA, per germline. V shed 4 bases, J shed 1 base, and the junction held 7 bases outside the gene matches. The CDR3 sequence: CASSSSSGAIQETQYF. CDR3 nucleotides: TGTGCCAGCAGCTCCTCTAGCGGGGCCATCCAAGAGACCCAGTACTTC.

The CDR3 is CASSQISGNTEAFF. The CDR3 DNA reads TGTGCCAGCAGCCAGATTTCAGGAAACACTGAAGCTTTCTTT. V gene TRBV7-9 combines with J gene TRBJ1-1; D is unclear. The V gene lost 5 bases and the J gene lost 2 bases, with 12 bases spanning the gap. Looked up from germline, CDR1 is SEHNR and CDR2 is FQNEAQ (reference sequence). This CDR3 is built from 14 residues.

The chain has TRBV7-2 and TRBJ1-2; a weak D match, TRBD1 (5 bases). The CDR3 consists of 15 residues. Germline lookup yields CDR1 SGHTA and CDR2 FQGNSA. With 5 bases removed from V and 5 bases from J, the gap between germline ends came to 18 bases. For the CDR3, the DNA is TGTGCCAGCAGCGACCAGGGAGACCTTTGGTATGGCTACACCTTC. It is translated as CASSDQGDLWYGYTF.

This clone was recorded a few times. The chain combines TRBV28 with TRBJ2-5; no definite D call. Germline V gene sequence: CDR1 MDHEN, CDR2 SYDVKM. V lost 2 bases, J lost 5 bases, and 3 bases lay in between. This CDR3 spans 11 amino acids. The CDR3 nucleotides read TGTGCCAGCAGTTTAGCGGAGACCCAGTACTTC. Its protein is CASSLAETQYF.

J is TRBJ2-7 and V is TRBV28; D unclear. Trimming stripped 2 bases from V and 5 bases from J, with 13 bases between. CDR3 length equals 14 residues. The germline V gene encodes CDR1 MDHEN and CDR2 SYDVKM. CDR3 protein: CASSLPGPGHEQYF. CDR3 bases: TGTGCCAGCAGTTTACCGGGTCCAGGACACGAGCAGTACTTC.

The chain recombines TRBV2 with TRBJ1-4; 7 bases agree with TRBD1. The germline V gene encodes CDR1 SNHLY and CDR2 FYNNEI. This CDR3 has 15 amino acids. Trimming cost V 9 bases and J 0 bases; bases outside gene matches: 7. CDR3 residues: CARGDGTATNEKLFF. The CDR3 coding sequence is TGTGCCAGGGGAGACGGGACAGCAACTAATGAAAAACTGTTTTTT. Full variable domain (remainder filled in from reference TRBV2 and TRBJ1-4): EPEVTQTPSHQVTQMGQEVILRCVPISNHLYFYWYRQILGQKVEFLVSFYNNEISEKSEIFDDQFSVERPDGSNFTLKIRSTKLEDSAMYFCARGDGTATNEKLFFGSGTQLSVL.

This clone showed up just a few times. The CDR3 nucleotides read TGTGCCAGTACCCAGCGGGACAGGTTCTATGGCTACACCTTC. Protein: CASTQRDRFYGYTF. The V and J genes are TRBV19 and TRBJ1-2; 8 bases fit TRBD1. In germline, CDR1 is LNHDA, CDR2 SQIVND (reference sequence). The J segment lost 4 bases and the V segment lost 7 bases, leaving 8 bases of the junction unmatched. This CDR3 contains 14 residues.

To note about this clone: The sample contains more than one DNA sequence encoding this CDR3. The CDR3 is CASRTQGNTEAFF. The CDR3 bases are TGTGCCAGTAGGACCCAGGGGAACACTGAAGCTTTCTTT. The V and J genes are TRBV27 and TRBJ1-1, with a possible D match to TRBD1 (5 bases). Germline assignment: CDR1 MNHEY and CDR2 SMNVEV (reference sequence). The length of the CDR3 is 13 residues. The ends were cut back, 9 bases at V and 1 base at J, with 12 bases in the middle.

A remark on this clone: The sample holds other DNA sequences that translate to the same CDR3. V usage is TRBV18 and J usage is TRBJ1-1, with D possibly being TRBD1 (5 bases). The V gene lost 0 bases and the J gene lost 1 base, with 6 bases spanning the gap. This CDR3 is 14 amino acids long. Looked up from germline, CDR1 is KGHSH and CDR2 is LQKENI. The CDR3 protein is CASSPPGGNTEAFF. DNA for the CDR3: TGTGCCAGCTCACCACCCGGGGGGAACACTGAAGCTTTCTTT.

This clone was counted ten times or more. This sequence joins TRBV19 and TRBJ1-2; 7 positions agree with TRBD1. The CDR3 has 16 amino acids. Per germline, CDR1 LNHDA and CDR2 SQIVND (reference sequence). J lost 3 bases, V lost 5 bases, and 12 bases had no gene match. CDR3 sequence (DNA): TGTGCCAGTAGTCCCAGACAGGGAGGGGATTACTATGGCTACACCTTC. Translation gives CASSPRQGGDYYGYTF.

This clone was counted only a few times. CDR3 residues: CASSLGTGPGETQYF. CDR3 in DNA: TGTGCCAGCAGCTTAGGTACAGGGCCAGGGGAGACCCAGTACTTC. The rearrangement joins TRBV7-2 to TRBJ2-5, with a tentative D call TRBD1 (6 bases). Trimming shortened V by 1 base and J by 5 bases, and 14 bases separated the two germline ends. CDR3 length: 15 residues. Per germline, CDR1 SGHTA and CDR2 FQGNSA.

This sequence joins TRBV15 and TRBJ1-2, with a tentative D call TRBD1 (5 bases). Germline V CDR1 and CDR2: LNHNV, YYDKDF (reference sequence). The CDR3 has 13 residues. Deletions cut 5 bases from V and 6 bases from J, with 13 bases between. The CDR3 sequence: CATSRGTVDGYTF. CDR3 nucleotide sequence: TGTGCCACCAGCCGGGGGACCGTCGATGGCTACACCTTC.